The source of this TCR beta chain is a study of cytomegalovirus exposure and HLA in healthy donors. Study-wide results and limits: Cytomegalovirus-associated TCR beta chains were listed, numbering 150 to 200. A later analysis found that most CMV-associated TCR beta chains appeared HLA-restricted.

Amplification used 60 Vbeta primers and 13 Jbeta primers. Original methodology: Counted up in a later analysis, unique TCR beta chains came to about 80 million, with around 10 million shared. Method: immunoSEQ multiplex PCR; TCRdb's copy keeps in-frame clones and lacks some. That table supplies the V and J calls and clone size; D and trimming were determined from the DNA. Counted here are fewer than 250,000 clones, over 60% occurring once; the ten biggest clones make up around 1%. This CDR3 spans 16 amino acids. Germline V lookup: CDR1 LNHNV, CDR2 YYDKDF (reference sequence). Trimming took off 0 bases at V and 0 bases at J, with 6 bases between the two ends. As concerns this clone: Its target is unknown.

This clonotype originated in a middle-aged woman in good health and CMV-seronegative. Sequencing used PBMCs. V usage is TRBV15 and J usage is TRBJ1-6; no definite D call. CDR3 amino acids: CATSRERSSYNSPLHF. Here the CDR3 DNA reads TGTGCCACCAGCAGAGAGAGAAGCTCCTATAATTCACCCCTCCACTTT.